This entry lists 28 T cell receptor beta chains sequenced from one sample in a study of shared clonotypes between healthy human individuals (dated by TCRdb to the early 2020s). Libraries were made using the immunoSEQ multiplex PCR assay. TCRdb limited this immuneACCESS table to in-frame rearrangements with V and J called. A share of clones is missing; checked studies link under half to unresolved V genes, and the rest is unexplained. This sample holds 1.5 million to 2.5 million clones; about 95% were observed only once. The ten most abundant clones make up 0.9% to 1.5% of the sample. CD8 naive samples consisted of CD45RO-negative cells that were positively selected for CCR7, yielding a CD45RA+CCR7+ population without TemRA cells. The specimen was naive CD8+ T cells sorted from blood. Reading the label with the study, this specimen's cell subset or site is: CD45RA+CCR7+. These TCRs come from a young man in good health.

This clone was detected only a few times. This rearrangement joins TRBV4-1 to TRBJ1-2; TRBD1 matches at 8 bases. The CDR3 is made up of 15 amino acids. The V segment lost 7 bases and the J segment 3 bases; nucleotides outside the gene matches: 10. The germline CDR1 and CDR2 sequences are MGHRA and YSYEKL. CDR3 sequence: CASTPQGVSDYGYTF. CDR3 nucleotides: TGCGCCAGCACCCCACAGGGGGTATCGGACTATGGCTACACCTTC.

This chain joins TRBV7-9 and TRBJ2-1, with D unclear. The V end lost 5 bases, the J end lost 9 bases, and 14 bases lay between the germline ends. The CDR3 covers 13 residues. The V gene's germline CDR1 is SEHNR and CDR2 FQNEAQ (reference sequence). In nucleotides, the CDR3 is TGTGCCAGCAGCCCCCCCAGCCAGCCTGAGCAGTTCTTC. It codes for CASSPPSQPEQFF.

The chain joins TRBV27 to TRBJ2-7, with 7 bases that match TRBD1. Germline V gene sequence: CDR1 MNHEY, CDR2 SMNVEV (reference sequence). After removal of 4 bases from V and 3 bases from J, the junction contained 0 bases not matched to a gene. The CDR3 extends over 12 amino acids. The CDR3 here is CASSWTGYEQYF. The CDR3 nucleotides read TGTGCCAGCAGTTGGACAGGCTACGAGCAGTACTTC.

V is TRBV7-6 and J is TRBJ1-1; weak D call: TRBD1 (6 bases). Trimming shortened V by 7 bases and J by 5 bases, and 20 bases separated the two germline ends. Germline V gene lookup returns CDR1 SGHVS and CDR2 FNYEAQ. There are 15 residues in the CDR3. CDR3 sequence: CASTPEGEVKTEAFF. DNA for the CDR3: TGTGCCAGCACTCCTGAGGGGGAGGTTAAGACTGAAGCTTTCTTT.

The V call is TRBV2, the J call TRBJ2-3; tentative D call: TRBD2 (7 bases). This CDR3 contains 16 residues. The V end lost 4 bases, the J end lost 0 bases, and 14 bases lay between the germline ends. CDR1 and CDR2 (germline): SNHLY, FYNNEI. CDR3 protein: CASSGGGPLSTDTQYF. CDR3 bases: TGTGCCAGCAGTGGGGGGGGCCCTCTTAGCACAGATACGCAGTATTTT.

This clone is a singleton in its sample. This sequence joins TRBV7-6 and TRBJ2-7, with unresolved D. With 1 base removed from V and 5 bases from J, the gap between germline ends came to 9 bases. CDR3 length: 13 residues. The germline CDR1 and CDR2 sequences are SGHVS and FNYEAQ. CDR3 residues: CASSLGMENEQYF. CDR3 nucleotide sequence: TGTGCCAGCAGCTTAGGTATGGAAAACGAGCAGTACTTC.

Here the CDR3 reads CAWSVDLGTETQYF. The CDR3 DNA is TGTGCCTGGAGTGTAGACCTAGGAACCGAGACCCAGTACTTC. The chain recombines TRBV30 with TRBJ2-5; no clear D. V was clipped by 0 bases and J by 5 bases, with 13 bases between them. The CDR3 loop spans 14 amino acids. The germline V gene has CDR1 GTSNPN and CDR2 SVGIG (reference sequence). The whole variable domain, remainder taken from reference TRBV30 and TRBJ2-5, is SQTIHQWPATLVQPVGSPLSLECTVEGTSNPNLYWYRQAAGRGLQLLFYSVGIGQISSEVPQNLSASRPQDRQFILSSKKLLLSDSGFYLCAWSVDLGTETQYFGPGTRLLVL.

The rearrangement joins TRBV6-6 to TRBJ2-3; D possibly corresponds to TRBD2 (7 bases). V was cut by 4 bases and J by 4 bases, with 18 bases left in between. The CDR3 is 16 amino acids. In germline, CDR1 is MNHNY, CDR2 SVGAGI (reference sequence). CDR3 nucleotides: TGTGCCAGCAGTTTTGACAGGTGGGGGAGGGCAGATACGCAGTATTTT. Amino acids: CASSFDRWGRADTQYF.

The chain has TRBV19 and TRBJ2-1; TRBD2 agrees at 8 bases. J lost 7 bases, V lost 8 bases, and 7 bases had no gene match. This CDR3 is 13 amino acids long. Looked up from germline, CDR1 is LNHDA and CDR2 is SQIVND (reference sequence). DNA of the CDR3: TGTGCCAGTTTTAGCGGGACCCTGAATGAGCAGTTCTTC. Its protein is CASFSGTLNEQFF.

This clone was found a few times. The chain employs TRBV11-1 and TRBJ2-1; TRBD2 aligns across 7 bases. V was clipped by 4 bases and J by 0 bases; unmatched bases: 9. The germline V gene encodes CDR1 SGHAT and CDR2 FQDESV (reference sequence). The CDR3 extends over 17 amino acids. The DNA of the CDR3 is TGTGCCAGCAGCTCGTCACTTCTAGCGGACTCCTACAATGAGCAGTTCTTC. Translating gives CASSSSLLADSYNEQFF.

This clone was recorded a few times. The V call is TRBV4-1, the J call TRBJ1-1; 7 nucleotides agree with TRBD1. The CDR3 extends over 13 amino acids. The V and J ends lost 2 bases and 6 bases, in that order; junction bases with no gene match: 3. Germline V lookup: CDR1 MGHRA, CDR2 YSYEKL. The CDR3 DNA sequence: TGCGCCAGCAGCCAACCGCAGGGGGCTGAAGCTTTCTTT. Its translation is CASSQPQGAEAFF.

This rearrangement joins TRBV27 to TRBJ2-1; D may be TRBD1 (6 bases). Germline V gene sequence: CDR1 MNHEY, CDR2 SMNVEV (reference sequence). This CDR3 has 15 amino acids. V was shortened by 5 bases and J by 4 bases, with 15 bases between the two germline ends. DNA of the CDR3: TGTGCCAGCAGTCCTGACAGGTGGGCGTACAATGAGCAGTTCTTC. Translation gives CASSPDRWAYNEQFF.

This clone was detected once. The chain recombines TRBV27 with TRBJ1-2; D call uncertain. Trimming stripped 5 bases from V and 4 bases from J, with 11 bases between. This CDR3 contains 13 residues. Germline values: CDR1 MNHEY, CDR2 SMNVEV (reference sequence). This CDR3 reads CASSPGISYGYTF. The CDR3 bases are TGTGCCAGCAGTCCCGGGATCTCCTATGGCTACACCTTC.

The chain recombines TRBV27 with TRBJ2-7; 11 bases are a match to TRBD2. V lost 6 bases, J lost 7 bases, and 11 bases stayed unmatched. Germline CDR1 is MNHEY and CDR2 is SMNVEV (reference sequence). The CDR3 totals 15 residues. CDR3 sequence: CASSSIAGGLLEQYF. CDR3 nucleotide sequence: TGTGCCAGCAGCTCCATAGCGGGAGGGCTCTTGGAGCAGTACTTC.

The chain has TRBV27 and TRBJ1-2, with no clear D. Germline CDR1 is MNHEY and CDR2 is SMNVEV (reference sequence). The CDR3 extends over 14 amino acids. The V gene lost 5 bases and the J gene lost 0 bases, with 10 bases spanning the gap. The CDR3 is CASSIRSSNYGYTF. DNA for the CDR3: TGTGCCAGCAGTATCAGATCATCTAACTATGGCTACACCTTC.

The chain employs TRBV27 and TRBJ2-7, with a possible D match to TRBD2 (6 bases). Deletions cut 3 bases from V and 2 bases from J, with 14 bases between. The CDR3 spans 15 residues. The germline CDR1 and CDR2 sequences are MNHEY and SMNVEV (reference sequence). This CDR3 reads CASSLSWDFAYEQYF. The CDR3 coding sequence is TGTGCCAGCAGTTTGAGTTGGGACTTCGCCTACGAGCAGTACTTC.

The J gene is TRBJ2-7, the V gene TRBV5-1; D is perhaps TRBD2 (5 bases). V lost 4 bases, J lost 0 bases, and 14 bases lay in between. Germline V gene sequence: CDR1 SGHRS, CDR2 YFSETQ. There are 15 residues in the CDR3. CDR3 residues: CASSPGWGSSYEQYF. CDR3 DNA sequence: TGCGCCAGCAGCCCGGGGTGGGGTAGCTCCTACGAGCAGTACTTC.

This rearrangement joins TRBV21-1 to TRBJ1-6; the DNA was not used to check the table's D call, TRBD1. TRBV21-1 is listed as a pseudogene. The length of the CDR3 is 15 residues. The DNA of the CDR3 is TGTGCCAGCATCACCAGGGCCCCTTGGAATTCACCCCTCCACTTT. Amino acid sequence: CASITRAPWNSPLHF.

A note on this clone: The junction departs from germline at one end; a sequencing error may be responsible. The chain employs TRBV7-7 and TRBJ2-3; TRBD1 might be the D (6 bases). Germline CDR1 and CDR2: SSHAT and FNYEAQ (reference sequence). The CDR3 totals 16 residues. CDR3 amino acids: CASSLGLEGDPNTQYF. The CDR3 DNA follows: TGTGCTAGCAGCTTGGGGCTTGAGGGGGACCCAAATACGCAGTATTTT.

The chain carries TRBV5-1 and TRBJ1-6; D not resolved. Trimming pared 0 bases from V and 8 bases from J, leaving 21 bases between. The CDR3 runs 18 residues. Looked up from germline, CDR1 is SGHRS and CDR2 is YFSETQ. The CDR3, as DNA: TGCGCCAGCAGCTTGGCCCCTCAAACCCTCCGTGTGGATTCACCCCTCCACTTT. Its translation is CASSLAPQTLRVDSPLHF.

The genes are TRBV7-9 and TRBJ2-4, with D perhaps TRBD1 (5 bases). Trimming pared 2 bases from V and 3 bases from J, leaving 11 bases between. Germline CDR1 and CDR2: SEHNR and FQNEAQ (reference sequence). This CDR3 is 15 amino acids long. The CDR3 protein is CASSLPSDSKNIQYF. The CDR3 nucleotides are TGTGCCAGCAGCTTACCCTCCGACAGCAAAAACATTCAGTACTTC.

The chain carries TRBV28 and TRBJ1-1, with D possibly being TRBD1 (6 bases). CDR1 and CDR2 from the germline V gene are MDHEN and SYDVKM. This CDR3 has 13 amino acids. V lost 5 bases and J 4 bases, leaving 11 bases between the germline ends. The CDR3 sequence is CASSPTGFTEAFF. The CDR3 nucleotides are TGTGCCAGCAGTCCTACAGGGTTCACTGAAGCTTTCTTT.

The chain links TRBV30 to TRBJ2-5; D gene ambiguous. Germline V gene data show CDR1 as GTSNPN and CDR2 as SVGIG (reference sequence). The V and J ends lost 4 bases and 4 bases respectively, with 16 bases between them. The CDR3 contains 14 residues. CDR3: CAWTKSVIRETQYF. Here the CDR3 DNA reads TGTGCCTGGACCAAATCGGTCATTCGAGAGACCCAGTACTTC.

With regard to this clone: The sample holds other DNA sequences that translate to the same CDR3. This chain connects TRBV4-3 to TRBJ2-7, with no clear D. V was shortened by 0 bases and J by 2 bases, with 5 bases between the two germline ends. Germline V gene data show CDR1 as LGHNA and CDR2 as YSLEER. This CDR3 is built from 13 residues. The CDR3 protein is CASSQDSPYEQYF. The DNA for the CDR3 is TGCGCCAGCAGCCAAGATAGCCCCTACGAGCAGTACTTC.

The table lists this clone with a count of one. This same CDR3 is encoded by further DNA sequences in the sample. J is TRBJ2-5 and V is TRBV27; D ambiguous. This CDR3 region has 13 residues. V was trimmed by 2 bases and J by 2 bases, leaving 6 bases between them. Germline V gene sequence: CDR1 MNHEY, CDR2 SMNVEV (reference sequence). The CDR3 coding sequence is TGTGCCAGCAGTTTAGTGGGGCAAGAGACCCAGTACTTC. Its translation is CASSLVGQETQYF.

Points on this clone: The same CDR3 can be traced to other DNA sequences in this sample. This chain links TRBV11-2 with TRBJ2-7; the D call may be TRBD1 or TRBD2 (5 bases each). Per the germline V gene, CDR1 is SGHAT and CDR2 is FQNNGV. The CDR3 contains 13 residues. V lost 1 base, J lost 3 bases, and 7 bases lay in between. The CDR3 DNA is TGTGCCAGCAGCTTAGGGGGGAGCTACGAGCAGTACTTC. It is translated as CASSLGGSYEQYF.

The V call is TRBV4-1, the J call TRBJ2-7, with D tentatively TRBD1 (5 bases). The germline gives CDR1 MGHRA, CDR2 YSYEKL. This CDR3 has 13 amino acids. Trimming removed 3 bases at V and 1 base at J, with 7 bases between. The CDR3 protein is CASSQTESYEQYF. CDR3 nucleotide sequence: TGCGCCAGCAGCCAGACAGAGTCCTACGAGCAGTACTTC.

The chain links TRBV11-2 to TRBJ2-7, with 8 bases lining up with TRBD1. The CDR3 is made up of 16 amino acids. V shed 5 bases, J shed 1 base, and the junction held 10 bases outside the gene matches. Germline CDR1 and CDR2: SGHAT and FQNNGV. The DNA of the CDR3 is TGTGCCAGCAGCCAAAGCCCCGGGACAGGATCCTACGAGCAGTACTTC. This gives the protein CASSQSPGTGSYEQYF. Combining the CDR3 with reference TRBV11-2 and TRBJ2-7 gives the whole variable domain EAGVAQSPRYKIIEKRQSVAFWCNPISGHATLYWYQQILGQGPKLLIQFQNNGVVDDSQLPKDRFSAERLKGVDSTLKIQPAKLEDSAVYLCASSQSPGTGSYEQYFGPGTRLTVT.